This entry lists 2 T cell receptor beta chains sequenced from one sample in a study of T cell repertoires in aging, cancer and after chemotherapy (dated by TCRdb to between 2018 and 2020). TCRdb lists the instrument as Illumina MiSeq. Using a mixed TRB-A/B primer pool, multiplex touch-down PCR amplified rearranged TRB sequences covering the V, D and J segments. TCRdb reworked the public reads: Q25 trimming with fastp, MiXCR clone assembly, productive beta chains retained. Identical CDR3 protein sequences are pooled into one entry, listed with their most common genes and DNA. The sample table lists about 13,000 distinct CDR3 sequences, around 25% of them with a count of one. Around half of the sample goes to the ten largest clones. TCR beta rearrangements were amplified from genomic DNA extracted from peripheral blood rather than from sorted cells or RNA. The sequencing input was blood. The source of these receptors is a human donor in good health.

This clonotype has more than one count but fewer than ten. The CDR3 is CASSEGTGPIYEQYF. DNA of the CDR3: TGTGCCAGCAGTGAGGGGACAGGGCCAATCTACGAGCAGTACTTC. The chain employs TRBV2 and TRBJ2-7; 9 positions match TRBD1. CDR1 is SNHLY and CDR2 is FYNNEI in the germline V gene. After removal of 3 bases from V and 3 bases from J, the junction contained 6 bases not matched to a gene. This CDR3 spans 15 amino acids.

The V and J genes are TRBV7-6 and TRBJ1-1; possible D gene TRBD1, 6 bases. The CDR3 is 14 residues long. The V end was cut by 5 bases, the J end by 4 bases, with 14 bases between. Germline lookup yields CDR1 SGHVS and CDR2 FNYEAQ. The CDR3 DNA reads TGTGCCAGCAGCAGCACAGGGTCGAGCACTGAAGCTTTCTTT. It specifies CASSSTGSSTEAFF.